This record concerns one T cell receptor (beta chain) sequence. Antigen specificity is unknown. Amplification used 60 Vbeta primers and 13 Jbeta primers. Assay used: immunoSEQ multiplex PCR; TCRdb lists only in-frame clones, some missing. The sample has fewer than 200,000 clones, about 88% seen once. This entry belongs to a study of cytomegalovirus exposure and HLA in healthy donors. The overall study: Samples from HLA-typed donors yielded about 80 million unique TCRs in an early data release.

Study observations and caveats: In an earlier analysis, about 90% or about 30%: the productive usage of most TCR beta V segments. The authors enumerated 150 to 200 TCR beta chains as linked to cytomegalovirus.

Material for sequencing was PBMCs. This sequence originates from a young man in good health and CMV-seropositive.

The CDR3 region has the DNA TGTGCCACCCGGGACAGGACAGAAAATGAAAAACTGTTTTTT. Amino acids: CATRDRTENEKLFF. The gene calls are TRBV15 and TRBJ1-4; 8 bases line up with TRBD1. J was trimmed by 5 bases and V by 8 bases; bases with no gene match: 7. The germline V gene has CDR1 LNHNV and CDR2 YYDKDF (reference sequence). The CDR3 contains 14 residues.